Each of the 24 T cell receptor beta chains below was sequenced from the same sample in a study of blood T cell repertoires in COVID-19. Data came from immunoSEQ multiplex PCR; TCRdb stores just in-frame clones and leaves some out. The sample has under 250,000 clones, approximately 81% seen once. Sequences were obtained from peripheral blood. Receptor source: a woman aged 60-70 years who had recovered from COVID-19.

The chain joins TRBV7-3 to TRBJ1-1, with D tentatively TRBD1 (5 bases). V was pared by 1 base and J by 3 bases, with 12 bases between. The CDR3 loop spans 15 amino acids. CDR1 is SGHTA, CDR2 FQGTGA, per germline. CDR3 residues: CASSLSRQRDTEAFF. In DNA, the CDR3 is TGTGCCAGCAGCTTAAGCCGACAGAGAGACACTGAAGCTTTCTTT.

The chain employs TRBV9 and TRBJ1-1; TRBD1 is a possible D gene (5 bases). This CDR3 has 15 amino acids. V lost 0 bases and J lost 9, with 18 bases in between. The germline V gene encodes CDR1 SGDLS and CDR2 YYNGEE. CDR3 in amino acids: CASSVVRRAVQQAFF. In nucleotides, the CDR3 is TGTGCCAGCAGCGTAGTTCGCAGGGCCGTTCAACAAGCTTTCTTT.

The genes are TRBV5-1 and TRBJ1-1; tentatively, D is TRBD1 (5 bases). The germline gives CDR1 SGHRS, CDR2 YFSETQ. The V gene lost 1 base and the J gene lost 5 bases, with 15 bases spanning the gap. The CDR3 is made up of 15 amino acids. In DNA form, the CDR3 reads TGCGCCAGCAGCTTGCTGGGGCGGGAGAATACTGAAGCTTTCTTT. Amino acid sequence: CASSLLGRENTEAFF.

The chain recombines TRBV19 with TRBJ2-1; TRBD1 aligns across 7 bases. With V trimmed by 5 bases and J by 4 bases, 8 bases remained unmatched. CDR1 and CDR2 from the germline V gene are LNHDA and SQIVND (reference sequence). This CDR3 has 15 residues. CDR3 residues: CASSLSGQPYNEQFF. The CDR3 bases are TGTGCCAGTAGTTTATCGGGACAGCCATACAATGAGCAGTTCTTC.

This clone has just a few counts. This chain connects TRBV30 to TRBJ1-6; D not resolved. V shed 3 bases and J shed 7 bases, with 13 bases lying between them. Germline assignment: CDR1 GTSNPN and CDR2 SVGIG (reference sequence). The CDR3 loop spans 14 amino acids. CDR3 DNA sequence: TGTGCCTGGAGGAAGAGTTTCGGGAATTCACCCCTCCACTTT. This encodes CAWRKSFGNSPLHF.

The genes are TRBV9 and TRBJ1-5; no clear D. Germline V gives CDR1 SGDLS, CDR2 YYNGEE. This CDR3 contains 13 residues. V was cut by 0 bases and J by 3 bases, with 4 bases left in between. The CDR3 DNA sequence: TGTGCCAGCAGCGTAGATTACAATCAGCCCCAGCATTTT. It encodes CASSVDYNQPQHF.

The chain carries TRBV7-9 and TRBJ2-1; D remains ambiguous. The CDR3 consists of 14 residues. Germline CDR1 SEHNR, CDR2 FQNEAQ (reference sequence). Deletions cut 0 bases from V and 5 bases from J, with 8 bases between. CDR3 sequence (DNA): TGTGCCAGCAGCTTAGCGCTTAGAAACAATGAGCAGTTCTTC. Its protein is CASSLALRNNEQFF.

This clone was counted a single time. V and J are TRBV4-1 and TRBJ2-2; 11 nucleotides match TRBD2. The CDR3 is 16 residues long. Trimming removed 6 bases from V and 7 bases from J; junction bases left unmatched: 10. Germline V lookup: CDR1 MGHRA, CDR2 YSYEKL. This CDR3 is CASSVSGGAEIGELFF. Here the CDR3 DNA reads TGCGCCAGCAGTGTTAGCGGGGGGGCTGAGATCGGGGAGCTGTTTTTT.

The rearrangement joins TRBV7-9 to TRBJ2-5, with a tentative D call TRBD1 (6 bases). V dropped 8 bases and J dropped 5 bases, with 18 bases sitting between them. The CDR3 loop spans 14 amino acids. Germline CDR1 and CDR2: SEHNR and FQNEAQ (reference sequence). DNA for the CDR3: TGTGCCAGCCTCTTTCTGGGGGCGCAGGAGACCCAGTACTTC. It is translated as CASLFLGAQETQYF.

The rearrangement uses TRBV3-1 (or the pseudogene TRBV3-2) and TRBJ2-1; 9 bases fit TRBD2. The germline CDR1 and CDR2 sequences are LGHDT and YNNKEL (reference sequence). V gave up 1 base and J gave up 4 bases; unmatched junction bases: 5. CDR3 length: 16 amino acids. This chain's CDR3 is CASSQVTSGTYNEQFF. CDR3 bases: TGTGCCAGCAGCCAAGTGACTAGCGGAACATACAATGAGCAGTTCTTC.

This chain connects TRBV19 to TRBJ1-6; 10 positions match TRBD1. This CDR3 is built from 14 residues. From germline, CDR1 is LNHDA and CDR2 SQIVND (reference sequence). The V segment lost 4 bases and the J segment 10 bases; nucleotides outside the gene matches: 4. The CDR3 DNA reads TGTGCCAGTAGTACACCGGGACAGGGGTCACCCCTCCACTTT. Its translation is CASSTPGQGSPLHF.

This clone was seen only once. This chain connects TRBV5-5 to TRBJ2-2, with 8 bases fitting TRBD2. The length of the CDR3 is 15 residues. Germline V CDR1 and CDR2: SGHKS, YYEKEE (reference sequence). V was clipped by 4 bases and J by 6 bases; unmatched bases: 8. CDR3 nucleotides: TGTGCCAGCAGCCGCGGGGGGACCGCTGCCGGGGAGCTGTTTTTT. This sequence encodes CASSRGGTAAGELFF.

The CDR3 region has the DNA TGTGCCAGTCGTAAGAAACAGGAGTCCTATGGCTACACCTTC. Its translation: CASRKKQESYGYTF. The chain links TRBV19 to TRBJ1-2, with D possibly TRBD1 on 5 matching bases. V dropped 8 bases and J dropped 4 bases, with 17 bases sitting between them. This CDR3 has 14 residues. CDR1 is LNHDA and CDR2 is SQIVND in the germline V gene (reference sequence). Full variable domain (outside the CDR3, taken from reference TRBV19 and TRBJ1-2): DGGITQSPKYLFRKEGQNVTLSCEQNLNHDAMYWYRQDPGQGLRLIYYSQIVNDFQKGDIAEGYSVSREKKESFPLTVTSAQKNPTAFYLCASRKKQESYGYTFGSGTRLTVV.

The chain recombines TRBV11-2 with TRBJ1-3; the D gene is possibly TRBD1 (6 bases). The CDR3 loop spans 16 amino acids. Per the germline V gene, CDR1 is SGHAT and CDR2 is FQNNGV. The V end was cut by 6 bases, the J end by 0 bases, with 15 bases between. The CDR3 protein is CASRRLTGRSGNTIYF. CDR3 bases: TGTGCCAGCAGACGACTGACAGGCCGCTCTGGAAACACCATATATTTT.

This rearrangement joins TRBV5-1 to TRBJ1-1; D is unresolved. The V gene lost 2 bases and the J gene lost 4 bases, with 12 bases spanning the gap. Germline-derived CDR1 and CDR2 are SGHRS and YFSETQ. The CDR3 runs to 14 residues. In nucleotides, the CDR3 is TGCGCCAGCAGCTTAGTGGGTGGGAGCACTGAAGCTTTCTTT. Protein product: CASSLVGGSTEAFF.

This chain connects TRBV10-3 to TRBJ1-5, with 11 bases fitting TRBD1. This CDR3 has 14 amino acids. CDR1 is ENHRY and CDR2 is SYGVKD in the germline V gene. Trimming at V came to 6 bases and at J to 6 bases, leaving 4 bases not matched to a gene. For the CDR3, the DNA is TGTGCCATCAGGGAGGGACAGGGGGGTCAGCCCCAGCATTTT. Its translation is CAIREGQGGQPQHF.

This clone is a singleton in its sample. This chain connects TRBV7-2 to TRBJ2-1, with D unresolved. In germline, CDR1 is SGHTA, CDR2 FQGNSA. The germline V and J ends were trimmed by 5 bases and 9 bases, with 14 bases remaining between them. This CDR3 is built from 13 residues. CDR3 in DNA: TGTGCCAGCAGCAAAAGCTATGCCGGTGAGCAGTTCTTC. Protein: CASSKSYAGEQFF.

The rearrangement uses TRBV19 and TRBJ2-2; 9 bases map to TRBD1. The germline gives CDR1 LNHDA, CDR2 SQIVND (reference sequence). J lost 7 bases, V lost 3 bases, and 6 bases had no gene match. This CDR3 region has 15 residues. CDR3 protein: CASSIPGQGDGELFF. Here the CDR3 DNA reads TGTGCCAGTAGTATCCCGGGACAGGGTGACGGGGAGCTGTTTTTT.

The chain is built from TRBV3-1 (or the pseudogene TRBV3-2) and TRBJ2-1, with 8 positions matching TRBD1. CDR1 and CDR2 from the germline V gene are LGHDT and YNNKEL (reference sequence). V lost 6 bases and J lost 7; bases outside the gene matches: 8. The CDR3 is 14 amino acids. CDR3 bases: TGTGCCAGCAGGCCTCCGGGACAGGTTAATGAGCAGTTCTTC. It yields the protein CASRPPGQVNEQFF.

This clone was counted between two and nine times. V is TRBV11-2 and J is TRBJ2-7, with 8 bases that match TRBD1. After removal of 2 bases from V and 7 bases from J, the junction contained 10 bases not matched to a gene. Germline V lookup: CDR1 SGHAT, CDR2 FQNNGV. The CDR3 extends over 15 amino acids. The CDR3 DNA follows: TGTGCCAGCAGCTTAAGCGACAGGGGCGAATGGGAGCAGTACTTC. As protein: CASSLSDRGEWEQYF.

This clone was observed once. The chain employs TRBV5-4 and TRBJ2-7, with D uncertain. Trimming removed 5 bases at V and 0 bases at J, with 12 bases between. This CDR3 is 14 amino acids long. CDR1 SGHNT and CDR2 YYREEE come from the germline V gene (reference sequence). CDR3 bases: TGTGCCAGCAGACCCGCCGCGAGCTCCTACGAGCAGTACTTC. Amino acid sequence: CASRPAASSYEQYF.

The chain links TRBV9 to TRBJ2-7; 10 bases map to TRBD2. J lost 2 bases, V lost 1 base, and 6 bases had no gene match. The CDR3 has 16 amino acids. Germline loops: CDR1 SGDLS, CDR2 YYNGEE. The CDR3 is CASSVHELAGAYEQYF. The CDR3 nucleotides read TGTGCCAGCAGCGTACATGAGCTAGCGGGGGCCTACGAGCAGTACTTC.

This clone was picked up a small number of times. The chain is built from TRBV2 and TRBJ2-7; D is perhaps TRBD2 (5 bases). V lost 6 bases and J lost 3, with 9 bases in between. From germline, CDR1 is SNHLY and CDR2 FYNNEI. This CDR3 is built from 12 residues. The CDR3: CASRDSIYEQYF. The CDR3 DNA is TGTGCCAGCAGGGACTCGATCTACGAGCAGTACTTC.

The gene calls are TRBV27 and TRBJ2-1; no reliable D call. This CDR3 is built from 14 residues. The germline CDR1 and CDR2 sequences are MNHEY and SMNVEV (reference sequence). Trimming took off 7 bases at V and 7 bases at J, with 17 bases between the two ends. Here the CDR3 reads CASTPLDRPNEQFF. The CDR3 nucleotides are TGTGCCAGCACCCCCCTAGATCGACCTAATGAGCAGTTCTTC.